The TCR beta chain under discussion was sequenced for a study of human T cells and chemical hapten exposure. Study-level background: Patch testing was performed with 0.01% DPC on the upper back, with reading at 6 days. Alopecia areata, totalis or universalis affected patients who were mostly female. Points from the study as a whole: Large CDR3 similarity clusters arose significantly more often from expanded TCRs than from controls. Donors' alopecia may make their immune response differ from healthy people's.

Specified time point: pre-sensitization, week 0. The treatment here: therapeutic diphenylcyclopropenone sensitization with weekly scalp DPC. The starting material, unfractionated whole blood, was used for total RNA extraction. In its sample, this clonotype was seen a few times. Its specificity is not known. TCRdb processed the RACE reads anew with MiXCR; each CDR3 protein has one entry. In the table there are about 52,000 distinct CDR3 sequences, approximately 9.5% of which are singletons. Sample: whole blood, taken in connection with sensitization to the hapten diphenylcyclopropenone (DPC). This receptor was identified in a woman aged 25 to 39 with alopecia areata. Some clones in this sample may be carry-over from other donors' samples.

The chain's CDR3 is CASSTPASEKLFF. In DNA, the CDR3 is TGTGCCAGCAGTACCCCCGCTTCGGAAAAACTGTTTTTT. The V gene is TRBV28, the J gene TRBJ1-4, with unresolved D. CDR3 length: 13 amino acids. The germline V gene encodes CDR1 MDHEN and CDR2 SYDVKM. Trimming took 5 bases from V and 8 from J, leaving 12 bases between them.